The entry below describes one T cell receptor beta chain. This clonotype occurred many times. It lacks a known antigen. No qualities accompany the bases; no much larger clone lies one base away. The data were taken from a study of CD8 T cells in ankylosing spondylitis (dated by TCRdb to the late 2010s). Broadly, across the study: To find TCR variants linked to disease, the study profiled T cell receptor beta repertoires in ankylosing spondylitis patients and healthy donors. The whole study cohort included 90 to 120 healthy donors and around 24 ankylosing spondylitis patients. Peripheral blood was sampled, and synovial fluid was additionally collected from ankylosing spondylitis patients.

Sequencing was performed on an Illumina HiSeq 2500. Quantitative 5'-RACE with molecular barcodes was the method used to prepare the TCR beta libraries. The paper's data handling went like this. A new computational method, built on a probabilistic model of VDJ rearrangement, was used to identify disease-linked TCR variants. Using fastp at Q25 and MiXCR, TCRdb reprocessed the public reads and kept productive beta chains. Each entry merges the rows of one CDR3 protein and shows their most common DNA and genes. These V and J calls rely on TCRdb rather than the paper's analysis. In all, the sample holds 130,000 or so distinct CDR3 sequences, and more than 6.5% of those were seen once. The ten largest make up 12% of the sample. As encoded in the germline V gene (reference sequence), CDR1 is DFQATT while CDR2 is SNEGSKA. From cysteine to phenylalanine, the CDR3 is 20 amino acids long. Only CDR3 DNA is held: 60 bases, read in frame from base 1. V lost 1 base and J lost 3 bases, and the count of bases not matched to a germline gene is 21.

Study-level results and caveats: A TCR beta motif made up of several highly homologous amino acid variants appeared to be characteristic of blood from ankylosing spondylitis patients. Some of the motif variants had been reported before in the synovial fluid and blood of reactive arthritis patients, a finding that suggests common disease-initiation mechanisms. Significant enrichment of the disease-linked clones was reported in matched synovial fluid samples from ankylosing spondylitis patients. In peripheral blood, the disease-linked clones were found at relatively low frequencies and had a CD8+ phenotype.

This TCR derives from a male donor with ankylosing spondylitis or in good health (not recorded which). Sequencing used blood, either unsorted or a sorted T cell fraction (not recorded which). The sequence joins TRBV20-1 to TRBJ2-7, with TRBD1 identical over 10 junction bases. The nucleotide sequence is TGCAGTGCTAGAGTTGATCCCGGGACAGGGGTTTTCGTGGGGATCTACGAGCAGTACTTC. This translates into CSARVDPGTGVFVGIYEQYF.